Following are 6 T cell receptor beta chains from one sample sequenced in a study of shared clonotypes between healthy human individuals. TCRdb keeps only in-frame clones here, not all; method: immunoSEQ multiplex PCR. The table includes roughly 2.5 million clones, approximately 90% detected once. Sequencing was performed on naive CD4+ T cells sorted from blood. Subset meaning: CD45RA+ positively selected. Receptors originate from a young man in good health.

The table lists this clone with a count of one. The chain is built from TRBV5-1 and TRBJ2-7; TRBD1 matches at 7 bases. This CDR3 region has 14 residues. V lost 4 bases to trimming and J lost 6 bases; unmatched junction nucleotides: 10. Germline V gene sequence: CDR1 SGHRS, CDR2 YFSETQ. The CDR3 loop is CASSVGPGGLEQYF. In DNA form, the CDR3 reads TGCGCCAGCAGCGTGGGGCCAGGGGGTCTCGAGCAGTACTTC.

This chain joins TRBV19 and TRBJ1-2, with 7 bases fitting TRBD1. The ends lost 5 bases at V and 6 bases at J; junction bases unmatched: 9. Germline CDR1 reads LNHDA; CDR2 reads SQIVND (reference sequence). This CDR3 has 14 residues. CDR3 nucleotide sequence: TGTGCCAGTAGTTTGTCGGCAGGGGGTGATGGCTACACCTTC. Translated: CASSLSAGGDGYTF.

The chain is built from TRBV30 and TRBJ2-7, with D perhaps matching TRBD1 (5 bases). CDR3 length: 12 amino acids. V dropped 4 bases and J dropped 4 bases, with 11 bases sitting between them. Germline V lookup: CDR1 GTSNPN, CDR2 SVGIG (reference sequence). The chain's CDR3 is CAWTAQGYEQYF. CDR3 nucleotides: TGTGCCTGGACGGCTCAGGGATACGAGCAGTACTTC.

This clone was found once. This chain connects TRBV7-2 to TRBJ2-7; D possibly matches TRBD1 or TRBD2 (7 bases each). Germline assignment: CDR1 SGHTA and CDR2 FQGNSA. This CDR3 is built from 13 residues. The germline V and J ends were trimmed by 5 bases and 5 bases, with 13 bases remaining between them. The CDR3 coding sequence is TGTGCCAGCAGCCAGGGGGAGGGCCACGAGCAGTACTTC. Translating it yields CASSQGEGHEQYF.

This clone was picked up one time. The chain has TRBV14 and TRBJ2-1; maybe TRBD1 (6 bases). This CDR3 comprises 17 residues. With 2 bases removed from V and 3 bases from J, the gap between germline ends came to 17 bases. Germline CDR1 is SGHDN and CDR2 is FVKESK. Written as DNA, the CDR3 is TGTGCCAGCAGCCAAACACCGGGACACGTCGTCTACAATGAGCAGTTCTTC. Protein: CASSQTPGHVVYNEQFF.

The CDR3 nucleotides are TGCGCCAGCAGCTTTTCAGCGGCTAATGAAAAACTGTTTTTT. It codes for CASSFSAANEKLFF. This sequence joins TRBV5-1 and TRBJ1-4; D uncertain. Between the trimmed V and J ends, which lost 2 bases and 3 bases, there was a span of 8 bases. Per germline, CDR1 SGHRS and CDR2 YFSETQ. This CDR3 comprises 14 residues. Drawing the rest from reference TRBV5-1 and TRBJ1-4, the complete variable domain is KAGVTQTPRYLIKTRGQQVTLSCSPISGHRSVSWYQQTPGQGLQFLFEYFSETQRNKGNFPGRFSGRQFSNSRSEMNVSTLELGDSALYLCASSFSAANEKLFFGSGTQLSVL.